The sequence of this T cell receptor (beta chain) was determined in a study of blood T cell repertoires in COVID-19. The germline V and J ends were trimmed by 0 bases and 5 bases, with 10 bases remaining between them. Per germline, CDR1 LGHNA and CDR2 YNFKEQ. This CDR3 spans 14 amino acids. Some clones are missing from TCRdb's copy, which holds only in-frame ones; the method was immunoSEQ multiplex PCR. The sample contains approximately 90,000 clones, around nine tenths of which appear only once. Sequencing was performed on peripheral blood. The origin of this receptor is a man older than 75 with active or convalescent COVID-19. The genes are TRBV4-2 and TRBJ1-2, with D tentatively TRBD1 (5 bases). CDR3: CASSQDGGLYGYTF. The CDR3 DNA reads TGTGCCAGCAGCCAAGATGGGGGGTTATATGGCTACACCTTC.